Each of the 16 T cell receptor beta chains below was sequenced from the same sample in a study of cytomegalovirus exposure and HLA in healthy donors. Primers: 60 Vbeta forward and 13 Jbeta reverse. The protocol was immunoSEQ multiplex PCR, while the TCRdb copy is restricted to in-frame clones and leaves out a portion. The table shows 110,000 or so clones, with around 74% occurring only once. The specimen was PBMCs. The receptors were gathered from a woman aged 40 to 50 in good health and CMV-seropositive.

J is TRBJ2-5 and V is TRBV5-1, with 9 bases matching TRBD2. Germline loops: CDR1 SGHRS, CDR2 YFSETQ. The CDR3 totals 15 residues. The V gene end was trimmed by 4 bases and the J gene end by 2 bases; junction bases not matched to a gene: 6. The CDR3 loop reads CASSQRLAAQETQYF. CDR3 sequence (DNA): TGCGCCAGCAGCCAGCGACTAGCGGCTCAAGAGACCCAGTACTTC.

J is TRBJ2-3 and V is TRBV4-2; a possible D gene is TRBD2 (5 bases). Between the trimmed V and J ends, which lost 4 bases and 0 bases, there was a span of 17 bases. Germline loops: CDR1 LGHNA, CDR2 YNFKEQ. The CDR3 contains 17 residues. CDR3 sequence: CASSPQPGMGSTDTQYF. Here the CDR3 DNA reads TGTGCCAGCAGCCCGCAGCCGGGAATGGGAAGCACAGATACGCAGTATTTT.

V and J are TRBV7-9 and TRBJ2-1; 8 nucleotides agree with TRBD1. The CDR3 length is 17 residues. Looked up from germline, CDR1 is SEHNR and CDR2 is FQNEAQ (reference sequence). With 6 bases clipped from V and 5 bases from J, the junction kept 15 bases outside the gene matches. The DNA of the CDR3 is TGTGCCAGCAGTCTTAGATTAGGACAGGGTAGAAACAATGAGCAGTTCTTC. Its translation is CASSLRLGQGRNNEQFF.

Regarding this clone: Compared with germline, one end of the junction differs, possibly owing to a read error. The chain couples TRBV7-9 to TRBJ1-1, with D possibly being TRBD1 (5 bases). CDR1 and CDR2 from the germline V gene are SEHNR and FQNEAQ (reference sequence). This CDR3 contains 11 residues. The CDR3 loop reads CSSSQGIEAFF. The CDR3 nucleotides read TGTTCCAGCAGCCAGGGTATAGAAGCTTTCTTT.

The chain carries TRBV4-3 and TRBJ1-4; D remains unclear. The germline gives CDR1 LGHNA, CDR2 YSLEER. V lost 0 bases and J 11 bases, leaving 13 bases between the germline ends. The CDR3 is made up of 14 amino acids. CDR3 region: CASSQEVWAKKLFF. CDR3 sequence (DNA): TGCGCCAGCAGCCAAGAGGTTTGGGCGAAGAAACTGTTTTTT.

This clone was detected only a few times. This chain links TRBV7-9 with TRBJ2-5, with D possibly matching TRBD2 (7 bases). Trimming removed 4 bases at V and 5 bases at J, with 14 bases between. Germline CDR1 is SEHNR and CDR2 is FQNEAQ (reference sequence). This CDR3 region has 14 residues. CDR3: CASSSGGGRETQYF. CDR3 sequence (DNA): TGTGCCAGCAGCTCGGGGGGCGGGCGTGAGACCCAGTACTTC.

V gene TRBV7-2 combines with J gene TRBJ2-7; a weak D match, TRBD1 (7 bases). CDR3 size: 16 residues. Germline V gene lookup returns CDR1 SGHTA and CDR2 FQGNSA. V dropped 0 bases and J dropped 1 base, with 13 bases sitting between them. The CDR3 sequence: CASSLAGGQTSYEQYF. CDR3 nucleotides: TGTGCCAGCAGCTTAGCCGGGGGACAGACTTCCTACGAGCAGTACTTC.

This chain joins TRBV7-9 and TRBJ2-5; 11 bases align to TRBD2. Looked up from germline, CDR1 is SEHNR and CDR2 is FQNEAQ (reference sequence). V lost 5 bases and J lost 7; bases outside the gene matches: 9. CDR3 length: 15 residues. This chain's CDR3 is CASSALAGGLGTQYF. CDR3 nucleotides: TGTGCCAGCAGCGCCTTAGCGGGGGGGCTAGGGACCCAGTACTTC.

V is TRBV28 and J is TRBJ1-6; D might be TRBD1 (5 bases). The CDR3 consists of 18 residues. V lost 3 bases to trimming and J lost 6 bases, with 21 bases between them. Per the germline V gene, CDR1 is MDHEN and CDR2 is SYDVKM. The CDR3 is CASSLLTSRVLINSPLHF. CDR3 in DNA: TGTGCCAGCAGTTTGTTAACCTCCAGGGTCCTTATTAATTCACCCCTCCACTTT.

The chain recombines TRBV12-2 with TRBJ1-6; the table assigns TRBD1, which was not confirmed against the DNA. TRBV12-2 is designated a pseudogene. There are 16 residues in the CDR3. The CDR3 spells CASRLTGGSYNSPLHF. For the CDR3, the DNA is TGTGCAAGTCGCTTAACAGGGGGCTCCTATAATTCACCCCTCCACTTT.

The chain is built from TRBV19 and TRBJ2-2; 13 nucleotides agree with TRBD2. The germline V gene has CDR1 LNHDA and CDR2 SQIVND (reference sequence). The CDR3 totals 15 residues. V shed 7 bases and J 10 bases; nucleotides not matched to a gene: 9. The CDR3 is CASMWTSGSEVELFF. CDR3 DNA sequence: TGTGCCAGTATGTGGACTAGCGGGAGTGAGGTGGAGCTGTTTTTT. The whole variable domain, filled in from reference TRBV19 and TRBJ2-2, reads DGGITQSPKYLFRKEGQNVTLSCEQNLNHDAMYWYRQDPGQGLRLIYYSQIVNDFQKGDIAEGYSVSREKKESFPLTVTSAQKNPTAFYLCASMWTSGSEVELFFGEGSRLTVL.

This clone was counted once. This rearrangement joins TRBV2 to TRBJ2-1, with D maybe TRBD2 (5 bases). Germline V CDR1 and CDR2: SNHLY, FYNNEI. There are 14 residues in the CDR3. V shed 2 bases and J shed 7 bases, with 12 bases lying between them. CDR3 amino acids: CASSERGPSNEQFF. CDR3 nucleotide sequence: TGTGCCAGCAGTGAACGAGGGCCATCGAATGAGCAGTTCTTC.

This chain links TRBV28 with TRBJ1-1; D might be TRBD1 (5 bases). This CDR3 is built from 12 residues. The V and J ends lost 2 bases and 9 bases respectively, with 10 bases between them. Germline-derived CDR1 and CDR2 are MDHEN and SYDVKM. The DNA for the CDR3 is TGTGCCAGCAGTTTAGGGGGGAGCCAAGCTTTCTTT. This sequence encodes CASSLGGSQAFF.

The chain carries TRBV4-1 and TRBJ2-4, with 8 bases that match TRBD2. From germline, CDR1 is MGHRA and CDR2 YSYEKL. This CDR3 is built from 17 residues. Germline trimming cut 5 bases from V and 6 bases from J; bases unmatched to any gene: 15. The chain's CDR3 is CASSAGGGKGRGNIQYF. DNA for the CDR3: TGCGCCAGCAGCGCCGGGGGGGGTAAGGGGCGTGGAAACATTCAGTACTTC.

The chain combines TRBV27 with TRBJ2-1; 9 bases line up with TRBD2. The germline V gene has CDR1 MNHEY and CDR2 SMNVEV (reference sequence). V trimming: 7 bases; J trimming: 4 bases; junction bases outside the gene matches: 8. The CDR3 is 15 amino acids. The CDR3 bases are TGTGCCAGCATTCCCATAGCGGGGGATTACAATGAGCAGTTCTTC. It codes for CASIPIAGDYNEQFF.

This chain uses TRBV27 with TRBJ1-5, with TRBD1 matching over 7 bases. This CDR3 has 15 amino acids. In germline, CDR1 is MNHEY, CDR2 SMNVEV (reference sequence). The V and J ends lost 6 bases and 2 bases, in that order; junction bases with no gene match: 7. The CDR3, as DNA: TGTGCCAGCAGGACAGGGTCTGTTGGCAATCAGCCCCAGCATTTT. It yields the protein CASRTGSVGNQPQHF.